This entry lists 29 T cell receptor beta chains sequenced from one sample in a study of identical twins. TCRdb independently ran MiXCR on the 5' RACE reads; one entry per CDR3 protein. This sample has some 660,000 distinct CDR3 sequences; around 8.3% occur once, and the top ten carry about 0.98%. This sample was also put to use in a study of yellow fever vaccine responses in identical twins.

The material sequenced was PBMCs. The receptor set was obtained from a woman younger than 35 in good health.

This clonotype has just a few counts. The chain is built from TRBV20-1 and TRBJ1-2, with 8 bases matching TRBD1. Germline loops: CDR1 DFQATT, CDR2 SNEGSKA (reference sequence). Trimming removed 4 bases from V and 5 bases from J; junction bases left unmatched: 3. This CDR3 comprises 12 residues. The chain's CDR3 is CSAIGQGYGYTF. The CDR3, as DNA: TGCAGTGCTATTGGACAGGGATATGGCTACACCTTC.

This clonotype was recorded a few times. The rearrangement joins TRBV2 to TRBJ1-4, with D hard to call. Germline CDR1 and CDR2: SNHLY and FYNNEI. Trimming pared 9 bases from V and 8 bases from J, leaving 16 bases between. The CDR3 extends over 13 amino acids. The CDR3 DNA follows: TGTGCCAGTTCTCTAGAAGGCCAGGAAAAACTGTTTTTT. Translating gives CASSLEGQEKLFF.

The chain is built from TRBV7-9 and TRBJ2-5; 8 bases fit TRBD2. Germline CDR1 SEHNR, CDR2 FQNEAQ (reference sequence). The CDR3 is 14 residues long. J lost 5 bases, V lost 3 bases, and 5 bases had no gene match. CDR3 region: CASSFGRVGETQYF. The CDR3 DNA follows: TGTGCCAGCAGCTTCGGGAGGGTCGGGGAGACCCAGTACTTC. The whole variable domain, remainder taken from reference TRBV7-9 and TRBJ2-5, is DTGVSQNPRHKITKRGQNVTFRCDPISEHNRLYWYRQTLGQGPEFLTYFQNEAQLEKSRLLSDRFSAERPKGSFSTLEIQRTEQGDSAMYLCASSFGRVGETQYFGPGTRLLVL.

This clonotype was counted at least ten times. This rearrangement joins TRBV7-2 to TRBJ2-5, with 7 bases that match TRBD2. J gave up 1 base and V 2 bases, and 4 bases lay outside the gene matches. Germline V gene lookup returns CDR1 SGHTA and CDR2 FQGNSA. The CDR3 loop spans 15 amino acids. The DNA of the CDR3 is TGTGCCAGCAGCTTACTGGGAGGGACCCAAGAGACCCAGTACTTC. Its protein is CASSLLGGTQETQYF.

In this sample, this clonotype turned up many times. The chain recombines TRBV28 with TRBJ1-2; D is possibly TRBD1 (6 bases). The germline V and J ends were trimmed by 4 bases and 6 bases, with 12 bases remaining between them. The CDR3 runs to 13 residues. Germline V gene lookup returns CDR1 MDHEN and CDR2 SYDVKM. CDR3 protein: CASSSGTPNGYTF. As DNA, the CDR3 is TGTGCCAGCAGTTCCGGGACACCCAATGGCTACACCTTC.

The table lists this clonotype with a few counts. The gene calls are TRBV7-9 and TRBJ2-1; 8 bases align to TRBD2. Trimming cost V 10 bases and J 8 bases; bases outside gene matches: 13. The V gene's germline CDR1 is SEHNR and CDR2 FQNEAQ (reference sequence). This CDR3 spans 14 amino acids. CDR3 sequence reads: CATPAPGGPDEQFF. For the CDR3, the DNA is TGTGCCACACCGGCTCCGGGAGGGCCTGATGAGCAGTTCTTC. Full variable domain (outside the CDR3, taken from reference TRBV7-9 and TRBJ2-1): DTGVSQNPRHKITKRGQNVTFRCDPISEHNRLYWYRQTLGQGPEFLTYFQNEAQLEKSRLLSDRFSAERPKGSFSTLEIQRTEQGDSAMYLCATPAPGGPDEQFFGPGTRLTVL.

This clonotype showed up many times. The chain recombines TRBV12-3 or TRBV12-4 with TRBJ2-1; D remains unclear. V dropped 7 bases and J dropped 8 bases, with 24 bases sitting between them. CDR3 length equals 16 residues. Here the CDR3 DNA reads TGTGCCAGCAAGAGAGAGGTACTCCTCAACCCCGATGAGCAGTTCTTC. It is translated as CASKREVLLNPDEQFF.

The gene calls are TRBV7-9 and TRBJ2-5; D is tentatively TRBD1 or TRBD2 (5 bases each). CDR1 SEHNR and CDR2 FQNEAQ come from the germline V gene (reference sequence). This CDR3 comprises 14 residues. V was clipped by 1 base and J by 4 bases, with 10 bases between them. CDR3 residues: CASSLGAGRETQYF. CDR3 nucleotides: TGTGCCAGCAGCTTAGGAGCAGGGAGAGAGACCCAGTACTTC. The full variable domain, rest sourced from reference TRBV7-9 and TRBJ2-5, is DTGVSQNPRHKITKRGQNVTFRCDPISEHNRLYWYRQTLGQGPEFLTYFQNEAQLEKSRLLSDRFSAERPKGSFSTLEIQRTEQGDSAMYLCASSLGAGRETQYFGPGTRLLVL.

This clonotype was seen a few times. The J gene is TRBJ2-7, the V gene TRBV12-3 or TRBV12-4; 11 nucleotides match TRBD1. The CDR3 has 15 residues. V trimming: 6 bases; J trimming: 6 bases; junction bases outside the gene matches: 10. This CDR3 is CASSDRDRGRSEQYF. The CDR3 DNA follows: TGTGCCAGCAGCGACCGGGACAGGGGGAGGTCCGAGCAGTACTTC.

Only a few counts were recorded for this clonotype. This rearrangement joins TRBV20-1 to TRBJ2-3; either TRBD1 or TRBD2 may supply D (5 bases each). Per germline, CDR1 DFQATT and CDR2 SNEGSKA (reference sequence). CDR3 length equals 15 residues. V lost 4 bases to trimming and J lost 0 bases, with 14 bases between them. The CDR3 DNA follows: TGCAGTGCTACTCCGGGACCAACTAGCACAGATACGCAGTATTTT. Its translation: CSATPGPTSTDTQYF.

Notes on this clonotype: At one boundary the junction diverges from the germline segment, which might be a read error. The chain uses TRBV28 and TRBJ2-7; 9 nucleotides align to TRBD2. The CDR3 has 15 amino acids. Germline lookup yields CDR1 MDHEN and CDR2 SYDVKM. CDR3 DNA sequence: TGTGCCAGCAGTTATTCCGGGACTAGCTCCGACGAGCAGTACTTC. Its protein is CASSYSGTSSDEQYF.

The genes are TRBV15 and TRBJ2-1; 11 bases fit TRBD2. CDR3 length: 15 residues. The J segment lost 9 bases and the V segment lost 0 bases, leaving 4 bases of the junction unmatched. Looked up from germline, CDR1 is LNHNV and CDR2 is YYDKDF (reference sequence). The CDR3 loop reads CATSRDVAGGPEQFF. DNA for the CDR3: TGTGCCACCAGCAGAGACGTAGCGGGGGGGCCTGAGCAGTTCTTC.

This clonotype has just a few counts. This chain connects TRBV10-3 to TRBJ2-5; no clear D gene. CDR1 ENHRY and CDR2 SYGVKD come from the germline V gene. CDR3 length: 15 amino acids. V was trimmed by 10 bases and J by 2 bases, leaving 20 bases between them. Here the CDR3 reads CATRLGQADQETQYF. The CDR3 nucleotides are TGTGCCACTCGTCTTGGGCAGGCGGATCAAGAGACCCAGTACTTC.

This chain joins TRBV10-3 and TRBJ2-7, with D unclear. Germline CDR1 is ENHRY and CDR2 is SYGVKD. The CDR3 loop spans 14 amino acids. V was pared by 6 bases and J by 3 bases, with 15 bases between. CDR3 nucleotides: TGTGCCATCAGATCCGAGGACCTAGACTACGAGCAGTACTTC. Translation: CAIRSEDLDYEQYF.

This clonotype was detected only a few times. The chain uses TRBV29-1 and TRBJ2-2; D may be TRBD1 or TRBD2 (5 bases each). V lost 6 bases and J lost 3, with 26 bases in between. CDR1 is SQVTM and CDR2 is ANQGSEA in the germline V gene. This CDR3 spans 18 amino acids. The CDR3 sequence: CSVADTETFSIYTGELFF. For the CDR3, the DNA is TGCAGCGTAGCGGACACGGAGACCTTCTCCATTTACACCGGGGAGCTGTTTTTT.

The J gene is TRBJ2-2, the V gene TRBV4-1; D not resolved. The CDR3 is 15 amino acids. Germline loops: CDR1 MGHRA, CDR2 YSYEKL. V was pared by 0 bases and J by 5 bases, with 10 bases between. The CDR3, as DNA: TGCGCCAGCAGCCAAGAACCGGACGTGACCGGGGAGCTGTTTTTT. Translating it yields CASSQEPDVTGELFF.

This clonotype was counted a few times. The chain combines TRBV24-1 with TRBJ2-5, with 11 positions matching TRBD1. CDR1 is KGHDR, CDR2 SFDVKD, per germline. The length of the CDR3 is 15 residues. V dropped 4 bases and J dropped 5; count of bases not matched to a gene: 5. As DNA, the CDR3 is TGTGCCACCAGTGAGGGACAGGGGGGTAGGGAGACCCAGTACTTC. Translated, it gives CATSEGQGGRETQYF.

In this sample, this clonotype turned up a few times. V is TRBV7-9 and J is TRBJ2-1; D gene unclear. This CDR3 comprises 13 residues. Trimming cost V 2 bases and J 12 bases, with 14 bases left between them. CDR1 and CDR2 (germline): SEHNR, FQNEAQ (reference sequence). For the CDR3, the DNA is TGTGCCAGCAGCTTAATGGACCCAAGGAGGCAGTTCTTC. Translation gives CASSLMDPRRQFF.

Ten or more counts support this clonotype. This sequence joins TRBV4-3 and TRBJ2-2; 7 bases agree with TRBD2. Germline trimming cut 3 bases from V and 0 bases from J; bases unmatched to any gene: 7. This CDR3 region has 17 residues. Germline assignment: CDR1 LGHNA and CDR2 YSLEER. The CDR3 spells CASSHPLGGANTGELFF. The CDR3 bases are TGCGCCAGCAGCCATCCCTTGGGGGGGGCGAACACCGGGGAGCTGTTTTTT.

Only a few counts were recorded for this clonotype. The CDR3 sequence: CSADRVVNTEAFF. CDR3 coding DNA: TGCAGTGCTGACAGGGTAGTGAACACTGAAGCTTTCTTT. The chain employs TRBV20-1 and TRBJ1-1, with 7 bases that match TRBD1. The V gene end was trimmed by 5 bases and the J gene end by 0 bases; junction bases not matched to a gene: 3. Germline CDR1 DFQATT, CDR2 SNEGSKA (reference sequence). The CDR3 totals 13 residues.

A remark on this clonotype: Being one base from a much bigger clone, this may be a read error. The chain recombines TRBV29-1 with TRBJ2-7, with no clear D. There are 13 residues in the CDR3. CDR1 SQVTM and CDR2 ANQGSEA come from the germline V gene. CDR3 coding DNA: TGCAGCGTACGGACGGCGTACTCTGACGAGAAGTACTTC. Translated, it gives CSVRTAYSDEKYF.

In this sample, this clonotype turned up a few times. The chain recombines TRBV10-3 with TRBJ2-1, with D maybe TRBD2 (6 bases). The V end was cut by 6 bases, the J end by 8 bases, with 20 bases between. The CDR3 has 15 amino acids. The germline CDR1 and CDR2 sequences are ENHRY and SYGVKD. CDR3 region: CAISEGLPNKDEQFF. The CDR3 DNA sequence: TGTGCCATCAGCGAAGGACTACCGAACAAAGATGAGCAGTTCTTC.

In this sample, this clonotype turned up a few times. The rearrangement joins TRBV28 to TRBJ2-7, with unresolved D. V was trimmed by 4 bases and J by 7 bases, leaving 8 bases between them. Germline V gene lookup returns CDR1 MDHEN and CDR2 SYDVKM. The CDR3 is made up of 11 amino acids. The DNA for the CDR3 is TGTGCCAGCAGTTCCCCCCGTGAGCAGTACTTC. It yields the protein CASSSPREQYF.

This sequence joins TRBV24-1 and TRBJ2-1; 12 bases fit TRBD2. Unmatched junction bases numbered 15, after V lost 3 bases and J lost 7 bases. Per germline, CDR1 KGHDR and CDR2 SFDVKD. The CDR3 has 19 residues. CDR3 loop: CATSDRGLAGGPRANEQFF. CDR3 DNA sequence: TGTGCCACCAGTGATAGGGGGCTAGCGGGGGGGCCTAGAGCTAATGAGCAGTTCTTC.

V and J are TRBV9 and TRBJ2-1, with TRBD1 as a possible D gene (6 bases). CDR1 and CDR2 (germline): SGDLS, YYNGEE. This CDR3 spans 15 amino acids. The V end was cut by 4 bases, the J end by 2 bases, with 13 bases between. The CDR3 region is CASSLEPGAYNEQFF. Written as DNA, the CDR3 is TGTGCCAGCAGCCTTGAACCAGGGGCCTACAATGAGCAGTTCTTC.

This clonotype came up many times. The rearrangement uses TRBV5-1 and TRBJ2-1, with D perhaps TRBD1 or TRBD2 (5 bases each). The germline CDR1 and CDR2 sequences are SGHRS and YFSETQ. The ends were cut back, 0 bases at V and 5 bases at J, with 9 bases in the middle. CDR3 size: 14 residues. The CDR3 nucleotides read TGCGCCAGCAGCTTGGGGGGGTATAACAATGAGCAGTTCTTC. Protein: CASSLGGYNNEQFF.

This clonotype was observed at least ten times. The chain recombines TRBV9 with TRBJ2-7, with 14 nucleotides matching TRBD2. CDR1 is SGDLS and CDR2 is YYNGEE in the germline V gene. The length of the CDR3 is 15 residues. V trimming: 0 bases; J trimming: 4 bases; junction bases outside the gene matches: 0. The CDR3 region has the DNA TGTGCCAGCAGCGTAGGGACTAGCGGGAGGTACGAGCAGTACTTC. Translation gives CASSVGTSGRYEQYF.

This clonotype was observed a handful of times. This chain links TRBV30 with TRBJ1-4, with unresolved D. This CDR3 contains 11 residues. The germline gives CDR1 GTSNPN, CDR2 SVGIG (reference sequence). V lost 0 bases to trimming and J lost 5 bases, with 1 base between them. CDR3 DNA sequence: TGTGCCTGGAGTGTAAATGAAAAACTGTTTTTT. Translating gives CAWSVNEKLFF.

J is TRBJ2-5 and V is TRBV7-9, with 7 bases identical to TRBD1. CDR3 length equals 15 residues. V shed 1 base and J 3 bases; nucleotides not matched to a gene: 5. Germline V CDR1 and CDR2: SEHNR, FQNEAQ (reference sequence). This CDR3 is CASSLEGTEEETQYF. The CDR3 region has the DNA TGTGCCAGCAGCTTAGAAGGGACAGAAGAAGAGACCCAGTACTTC.